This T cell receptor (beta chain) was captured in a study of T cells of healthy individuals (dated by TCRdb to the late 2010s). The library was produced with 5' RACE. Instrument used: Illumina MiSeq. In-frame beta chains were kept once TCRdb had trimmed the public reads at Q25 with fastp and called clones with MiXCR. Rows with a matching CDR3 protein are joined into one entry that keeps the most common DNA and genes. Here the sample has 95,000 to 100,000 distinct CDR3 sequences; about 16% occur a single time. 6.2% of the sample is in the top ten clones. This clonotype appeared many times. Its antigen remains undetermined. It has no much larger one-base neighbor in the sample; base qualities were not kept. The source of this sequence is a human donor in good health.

The nucleotide sequence is given as TGTGCCAGCAGCCAAGATACCACTTCGGGGCAGTATTTT. Its protein product is CASSQDTTSGQYF. The chain links TRBV3-1 with TRBJ2-3; no D gene is confidently identified. V gives up 0 bases and J gives up 11 bases, and the segment between their germline ends measures 12 bases. The germline V gene encodes CDR1 LGHDT and CDR2 YNNKEL (reference sequence). Reading from cysteine to phenylalanine, the CDR3 counts 13 amino acids. Only the CDR3 portion is preserved as DNA: 39 bases, with reading frame beginning at the first base.